This entry describes one T cell receptor (beta chain). The target antigen is unknown. The data derive from a study of untreated major depressive disorder. Findings of the study overall: TRBV25-01 and TRBV02-01 followed the flow pattern without significance.

Profiled with immunoSEQ multiplex PCR; TCRdb holds only in-frame clones, not every one. The sample holds about 20,000 clones, approximately 87% seen once. Excluded: major illness, comorbidity, regular medication, drug use, over 100 g alcohol weekly. Thawed PBMCs underwent magnetic negative selection for CD4+ T cells. V was pared by 8 bases and J by 12 bases, with 8 bases between. Germline V CDR1 and CDR2: MRHNA, SNTAGT. The CDR3 totals 10 residues. This TCR derives from a woman aged 30 to 39 in good health. The gene calls are TRBV6-4 and TRBJ1-6; D not resolved. The specimen was CD4+ T cells from PBMCs. The CDR3 region has the DNA TGTGCCAGCGTAGGAGAACCCCTCCACTTT. Its translation is CASVGEPLHF.